Each of the 19 T cell receptor beta chains below was sequenced from the same sample in a study of cytotoxic CD8 clonotypes in ibrutinib-treated CLL. Only in-frame clones appear in the TCRdb table, and some are missing; sequencing was by immunoSEQ multiplex PCR. The sample comprises some 200,000 clones, 70% of which are singletons, and roughly 6.4% rests with the top ten. Sequencing was performed on PBMCs, taken after 12 months of ibrutinib treatment. The receptors originated from a human donor with chronic lymphocytic leukemia.

The CDR3 DNA follows: TGTGCCAGCCCGGGACAGGGGGCCAACGAGCAGTACTTC. It encodes CASPGQGANEQYF. The chain employs TRBV2 and TRBJ2-7, with 12 bases identical to TRBD1. Per the germline V gene, CDR1 is SNHLY and CDR2 is FYNNEI. The length of the CDR3 is 13 residues. V shed 8 bases and J 5 bases; nucleotides not matched to a gene: 4.

This clone was detected a few times. This chain connects TRBV12-5 to TRBJ1-6; a possible D gene is TRBD1 (5 bases). The germline V gene encodes CDR1 LGHNT and CDR2 FRNRAP. The CDR3 length is 14 residues. Trimming took off 3 bases at V and 8 bases at J, with 11 bases between the two ends. The DNA of the CDR3 is TGTGCTAGTGGTTTCTTGCAGGGTGATTCACCCCTCCACTTT. This gives the protein CASGFLQGDSPLHF. The full variable domain, in which reference TRBV12-5 and TRBJ1-6 provide the parts outside the CDR3, is DARVTQTPRHKVTEMGQEVTMRCQPILGHNTVFWYRQTMMQGLELLAYFRNRAPLDDSGMPKDRFSAEMPDATLATLKIQPSEPRDSAVYFCASGFLQGDSPLHFGNGTRLTVT.

This chain joins TRBV29-1 and TRBJ1-2; D gene ambiguous. This CDR3 has 10 amino acids. Germline V CDR1 and CDR2: SQVTM, ANQGSEA. V shed 6 bases and J shed 6 bases, with 8 bases lying between them. The CDR3 DNA follows: TGCAGCGTCCCTTGGGATGGCTACACCTTC. Its protein is CSVPWDGYTF.

The count of this clone is one. The V gene is TRBV6-1, the J gene TRBJ2-5; no reliable D call. CDR3 size: 13 residues. Trimming left V 4 bases short and J 2 bases short, with 8 bases between. Per the germline V gene, CDR1 is MNHNS and CDR2 is SASEGT. CDR3 amino acids: CASSGQVQETQYF. CDR3 sequence (DNA): TGTGCCAGCAGTGGGCAGGTACAAGAGACCCAGTACTTC.

The rearrangement links TRBV4-2 to TRBJ1-2; possibly TRBD1 for D (6 bases). V lost 0 bases to trimming and J lost 6 bases, with 17 bases between them. This CDR3 region has 16 residues. The germline CDR1 and CDR2 sequences are LGHNA and YNFKEQ. The CDR3 loop is CASSQEGRQGNDGYTF. The DNA of the CDR3 is TGTGCCAGCAGCCAAGAGGGGAGGCAGGGGAATGATGGCTACACCTTC.

The chain joins TRBV25-1 to TRBJ1-4, with D maybe TRBD1 (6 bases). This CDR3 is 16 amino acids long. CDR1 is MGHDK, CDR2 SYGVNS, per germline. Trimming left V 0 bases short and J 6 bases short, with 14 bases between. The CDR3 reads CASSEYRLEGDEKLFF. The CDR3 DNA reads as TGTGCCAGCAGTGAATATCGGCTGGAGGGGGATGAAAAACTGTTTTTT.

The chain carries TRBV5-6 and TRBJ2-2; 14 bases line up with TRBD2. The CDR3 length is 17 residues. The V segment lost 3 bases and the J segment 1 base; nucleotides outside the gene matches: 2. From germline, CDR1 is SGHDT and CDR2 YYEEEE. CDR3: CASSWGLAGVNTGELFF. The CDR3 DNA reads as TGTGCCAGCAGCTGGGGACTAGCGGGAGTGAACACCGGGGAGCTGTTTTTT.

CDR3 in DNA: TGTGCCAGTAGTAGCCCCTCCGGACAGGGGGGTTACAGGGGGGATACGCAGTATTTT. It translates to CASSSPSGQGGYRGDTQYF. The rearrangement joins TRBV19 to TRBJ2-3; 10 bases agree with TRBD1. J was trimmed by 6 bases and V by 4 bases; bases with no gene match: 19. Germline V CDR1 and CDR2: LNHDA, SQIVND (reference sequence). This CDR3 spans 19 amino acids.

V and J are TRBV20-1 and TRBJ1-5; D gene ambiguous. CDR3 length: 11 amino acids. CDR1 DFQATT and CDR2 SNEGSKA come from the germline V gene (reference sequence). V was cut by 4 bases and J by 5 bases, with 6 bases left in between. CDR3 sequence: CSAKPHQPQHF. The CDR3 DNA reads as TGCAGTGCTAAACCTCATCAGCCCCAGCATTTT.

A word on this clone: An end of the junction does not agree with germline; a read error may underlie this. The V gene is TRBV7-7, the J gene TRBJ2-5; perhaps TRBD1 as D (6 bases). Germline CDR1 is SSHAT and CDR2 is FNYEAQ (reference sequence). The CDR3 consists of 14 residues. The CDR3 coding sequence is TGTGCTAGCAGCTTGCATGGACAGCAAGAGACCCAGTACTTC. Amino acids: CASSLHGQQETQYF.

This chain connects TRBV25-1 to TRBJ2-5, with TRBD1 as a possible D gene (5 bases). V lost 7 bases, J lost 4 bases, and 7 bases lay in between. Germline-derived CDR1 and CDR2 are MGHDK and SYGVNS. The CDR3 spans 11 residues. The chain's CDR3 is CASTQGETQYF. The DNA for the CDR3 is TGTGCCAGCACCCAGGGAGAGACCCAGTACTTC.

The chain joins TRBV5-8 to TRBJ1-3; D not certain. The CDR3 consists of 15 residues. The germline V gene has CDR1 SGHTS and CDR2 YDEGEE. V was shortened by 7 bases and J by 0 bases, with 14 bases between the two germline ends. Here the CDR3 DNA reads TGTGCCAGCTTCTTTCATCCCTCCTCTGGAAACACCATATATTTT. Amino acids: CASFFHPSSGNTIYF.

CDR3 sequence reads: CASSLAPDRADYGYTF. The CDR3 DNA sequence: TGCGCCAGCAGCTTGGCCCCGGACAGGGCTGACTATGGCTACACCTTC. The chain combines TRBV5-1 with TRBJ1-2, with 8 bases aligning to TRBD1. The CDR3 has 16 amino acids. After removal of 0 bases from V and 3 bases from J, the junction contained 7 bases not matched to a gene. Germline V gene data show CDR1 as SGHRS and CDR2 as YFSETQ. Combining the CDR3 with reference TRBV5-1 and TRBJ1-2 gives the whole variable domain KAGVTQTPRYLIKTRGQQVTLSCSPISGHRSVSWYQQTPGQGLQFLFEYFSETQRNKGNFPGRFSGRQFSNSRSEMNVSTLELGDSALYLCASSLAPDRADYGYTFGSGTRLTVV.

The chain has TRBV20-1 and TRBJ2-7, with D uncertain. Germline values: CDR1 DFQATT, CDR2 SNEGSKA (reference sequence). Trimming removed 2 bases at V and 5 bases at J, with 4 bases between. The CDR3 consists of 10 residues. CDR3 residues: CSARPDEQYF. The DNA for the CDR3 is TGCAGTGCTAGACCGGACGAGCAGTACTTC.

The chain employs TRBV7-6 and TRBJ2-1; 9 nucleotides match TRBD2. Trimming removed 1 base from V and 3 bases from J; junction bases left unmatched: 4. The length of the CDR3 is 16 residues. In germline, CDR1 is SGHVS, CDR2 FNYEAQ. DNA for the CDR3: TGTGCCAGCAGCTTAGAGGCGGGGGGGCTCTACAATGAGCAGTTCTTC. Amino acids: CASSLEAGGLYNEQFF.

V gene TRBV2 combines with J gene TRBJ1-5, with TRBD1 identical over 7 bases. Germline trimming cut 5 bases from V and 6 bases from J; bases unmatched to any gene: 10. The CDR3 loop spans 15 amino acids. CDR1 is SNHLY and CDR2 is FYNNEI in the germline V gene. The CDR3 sequence: CASSHRGSGTQPQHF. DNA for the CDR3: TGTGCCAGCAGTCACAGGGGTTCGGGTACTCAGCCCCAGCATTTT.

V usage is TRBV4-1 and J usage is TRBJ1-5, with TRBD1 matching over 7 bases. Germline CDR1 MGHRA, CDR2 YSYEKL. V trimming: 0 bases; J trimming: 6 bases; junction bases outside the gene matches: 8. This CDR3 has 16 amino acids. CDR3 in DNA: TGCGCCAGCAGCCAAGAACCAGGGGGTGTTGGTCAGCCCCAGCATTTT. Protein: CASSQEPGGVGQPQHF.

There are many counts of this clone. This rearrangement joins TRBV2 to TRBJ2-5; D not resolved. Germline V gene lookup returns CDR1 SNHLY and CDR2 FYNNEI. Trimming stripped 2 bases from V and 3 bases from J, with 13 bases between. This CDR3 is 15 amino acids long. CDR3: CASSESLQKKETQYF. The CDR3 nucleotides read TGTGCCAGCAGTGAATCGCTCCAAAAGAAAGAGACCCAGTACTTC. The variable domain in full, with the rest retrieved from reference TRBV2 and TRBJ2-5, is EPEVTQTPSHQVTQMGQEVILRCVPISNHLYFYWYRQILGQKVEFLVSFYNNEISEKSEIFDDQFSVERPDGSNFTLKIRSTKLEDSAMYFCASSESLQKKETQYFGPGTRLLVL.

The chain is built from TRBV28 and TRBJ1-5; D is undetermined. Looked up from germline, CDR1 is MDHEN and CDR2 is SYDVKM. The ends were cut back, 10 bases at V and 2 bases at J, with 18 bases in the middle. This CDR3 has 15 residues. The DNA of the CDR3 is TGTGCCACCTCGAGGGCCGAGCGGGGCAATCAGCCCCAGCATTTT. Amino acid sequence: CATSRAERGNQPQHF.